This TCR beta chain appears in the sequencing data of a study of blood T cell repertoires in COVID-19. Across the study: COVID-19 samples, acute and convalescent, were from the United States, Italy and Spain.

Per the original data handling: Reference gene primer amplification yielded estimated nucleated cell counts. The assay was immunoSEQ multiplex PCR, and TCRdb's table has in-frame clones only and misses some. V, J and clone size are taken as reported in that table, and D and trimming were inferred from the DNA itself. The table records 45,000 to 70,000 clones, 81% of them present only once. This clone appeared a single time. V was pared by 5 bases and J by 5 bases, with 6 bases of the junction left unmatched. CDR3 size: 16 residues. Looked up from germline, CDR1 is MNHEY and CDR2 is SVGEGT. The chain uses TRBV6-2 or TRBV6-3 and TRBJ2-2; TRBD1 matches 12 bases. Sample: peripheral blood. The TCR sequence derives from a woman of 80 years or more with active or convalescent COVID-19. CDR3 sequence: CASSRGQGARTGELFF. The CDR3 DNA reads TGTGCCAGCAGTCGGGGACAGGGGGCACGGACCGGGGAGCTGTTTTTT.